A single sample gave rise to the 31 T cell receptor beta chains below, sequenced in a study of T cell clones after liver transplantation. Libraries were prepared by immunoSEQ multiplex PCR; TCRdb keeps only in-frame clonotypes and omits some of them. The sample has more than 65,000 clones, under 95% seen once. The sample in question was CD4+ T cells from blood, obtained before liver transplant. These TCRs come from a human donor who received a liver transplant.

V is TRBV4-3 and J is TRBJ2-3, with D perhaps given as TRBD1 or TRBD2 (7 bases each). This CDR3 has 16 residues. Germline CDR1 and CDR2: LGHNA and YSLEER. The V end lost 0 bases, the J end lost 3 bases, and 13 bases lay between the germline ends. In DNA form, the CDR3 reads TGCGCCAGCAGCCAAGACCACAGGGGAGGGACAGATACGCAGTATTTT. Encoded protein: CASSQDHRGGTDTQYF.

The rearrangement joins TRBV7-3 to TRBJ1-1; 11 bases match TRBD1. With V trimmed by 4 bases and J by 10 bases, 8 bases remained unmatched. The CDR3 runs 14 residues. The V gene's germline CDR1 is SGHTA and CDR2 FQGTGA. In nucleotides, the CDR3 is TGTGCCAGCAGCTCCCGGGACAGGGGGTCGATAGCTTTCTTT. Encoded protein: CASSSRDRGSIAFF.

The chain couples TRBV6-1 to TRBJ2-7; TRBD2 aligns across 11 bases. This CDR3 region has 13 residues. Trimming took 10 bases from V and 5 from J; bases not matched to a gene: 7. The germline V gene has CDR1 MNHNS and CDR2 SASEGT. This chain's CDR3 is CATLSLAGDEQYF. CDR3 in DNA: TGTGCCACACTTTCACTAGCGGGAGACGAGCAGTACTTC.

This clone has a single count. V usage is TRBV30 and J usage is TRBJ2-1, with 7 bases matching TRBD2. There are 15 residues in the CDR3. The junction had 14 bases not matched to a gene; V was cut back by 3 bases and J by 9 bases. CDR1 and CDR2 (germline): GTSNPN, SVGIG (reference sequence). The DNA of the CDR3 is TGTGCCTGGAGCGTCTTCGCGGGAGCGGGGAGTGAGCAGTTCTTC. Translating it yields CAWSVFAGAGSEQFF.

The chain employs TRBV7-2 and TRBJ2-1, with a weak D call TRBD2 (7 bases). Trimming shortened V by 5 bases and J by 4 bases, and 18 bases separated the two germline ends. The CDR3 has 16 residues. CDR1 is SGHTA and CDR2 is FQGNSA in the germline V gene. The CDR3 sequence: CASSIDSGGRYNEQFF. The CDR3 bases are TGTGCCAGCAGCATCGATTCGGGGGGCAGATACAATGAGCAGTTCTTC.

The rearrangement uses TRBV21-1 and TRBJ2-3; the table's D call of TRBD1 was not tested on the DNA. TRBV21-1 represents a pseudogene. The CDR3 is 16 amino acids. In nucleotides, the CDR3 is TGTGCCAGCAGCAAAGACTGGGACACAGTAACAGATACGCAGTATTTT. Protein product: CASSKDWDTVTDTQYF.

Here the CDR3 reads CASSAQGHSYEQYF. CDR3 in DNA: TGTGCCAGCAGCGCACAGGGCCACTCCTACGAGCAGTACTTC. This chain links TRBV6-1 with TRBJ2-7; a possible D gene is TRBD1 (6 bases). This CDR3 comprises 14 residues. CDR1 is MNHNS, CDR2 SASEGT, per germline. V gave up 6 bases and J gave up 0 bases, with 12 bases separating them.

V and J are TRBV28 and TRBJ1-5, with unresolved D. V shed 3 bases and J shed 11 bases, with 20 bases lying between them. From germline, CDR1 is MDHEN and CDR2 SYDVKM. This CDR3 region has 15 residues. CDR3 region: CASSFSGSGLSAQHF. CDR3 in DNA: TGTGCCAGCAGTTTTTCGGGCAGCGGCTTGTCGGCCCAGCATTTT.

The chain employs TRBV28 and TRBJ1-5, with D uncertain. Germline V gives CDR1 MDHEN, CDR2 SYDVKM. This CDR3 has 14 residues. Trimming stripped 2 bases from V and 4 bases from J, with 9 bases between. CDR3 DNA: TGTGCCAGCAGTTTAATTATAGGGAATCAGCCCCAGCATTTT. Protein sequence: CASSLIIGNQPQHF.

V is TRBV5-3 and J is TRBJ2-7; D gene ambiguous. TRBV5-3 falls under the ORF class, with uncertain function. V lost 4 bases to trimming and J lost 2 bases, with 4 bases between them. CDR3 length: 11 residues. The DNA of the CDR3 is TGTGCCAGAAGCCTACCCTACGAGCAGTACTTC. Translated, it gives CARSLPYEQYF.

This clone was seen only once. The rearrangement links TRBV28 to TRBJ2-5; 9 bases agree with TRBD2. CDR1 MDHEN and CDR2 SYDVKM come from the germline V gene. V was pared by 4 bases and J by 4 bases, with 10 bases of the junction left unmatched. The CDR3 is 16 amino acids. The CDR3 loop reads CASSSPAGAGGETQYF. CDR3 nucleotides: TGTGCCAGCAGTTCCCCAGCGGGAGCGGGGGGAGAGACCCAGTACTTC. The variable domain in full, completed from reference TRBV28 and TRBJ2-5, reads DVKVTQSSRYLVKRTGEKVFLECVQDMDHENMFWYRQDPGLGLRLIYFSYDVKMKEKGDIPEGYSVSREKKERFSLILESASTNQTSMYLCASSSPAGAGGETQYFGPGTRLLVL.

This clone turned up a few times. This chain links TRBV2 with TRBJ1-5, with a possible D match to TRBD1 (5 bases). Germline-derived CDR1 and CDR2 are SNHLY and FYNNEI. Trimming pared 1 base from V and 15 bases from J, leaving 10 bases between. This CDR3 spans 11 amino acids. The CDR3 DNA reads TGTGCCAGCAGTGAAGGCTGGGGCCCGCATTTT. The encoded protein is CASSEGWGPHF.

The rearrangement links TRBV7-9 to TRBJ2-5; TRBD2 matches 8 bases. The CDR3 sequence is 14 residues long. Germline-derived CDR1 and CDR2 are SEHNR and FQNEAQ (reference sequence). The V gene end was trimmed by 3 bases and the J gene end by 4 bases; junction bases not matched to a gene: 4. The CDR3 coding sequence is TGTGCCAGCAGCTTCAGCGGGAGAGGAGAGACCCAGTACTTC. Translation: CASSFSGRGETQYF.

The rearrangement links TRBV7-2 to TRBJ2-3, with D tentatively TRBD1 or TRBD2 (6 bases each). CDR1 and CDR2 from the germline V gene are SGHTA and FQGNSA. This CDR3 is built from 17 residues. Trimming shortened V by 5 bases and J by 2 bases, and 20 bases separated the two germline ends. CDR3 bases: TGTGCCAGCAGCCTGCGGCGGGGACGACAGGTCACAGATACGCAGTATTTT. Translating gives CASSLRRGRQVTDTQYF.

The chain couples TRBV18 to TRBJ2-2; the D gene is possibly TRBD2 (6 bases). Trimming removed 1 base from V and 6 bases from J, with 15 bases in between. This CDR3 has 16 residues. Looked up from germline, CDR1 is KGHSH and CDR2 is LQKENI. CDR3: CASSPQRVAMAGELFF. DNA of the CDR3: TGTGCCAGCTCACCACAGCGGGTAGCGATGGCCGGGGAGCTGTTTTTT. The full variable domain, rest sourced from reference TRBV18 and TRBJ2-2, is NAGVMQNPRHLVRRRGQEARLRCSPMKGHSHVYWYRQLPEEGLKFMVYLQKENIIDESGMPKERFSAEFPKEGPSILRIQQVVRGDSAAYFCASSPQRVAMAGELFFGEGSRLTVL.

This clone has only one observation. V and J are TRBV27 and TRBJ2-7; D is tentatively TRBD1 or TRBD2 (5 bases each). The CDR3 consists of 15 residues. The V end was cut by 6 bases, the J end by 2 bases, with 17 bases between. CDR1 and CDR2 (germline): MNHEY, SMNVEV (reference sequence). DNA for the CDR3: TGTGCCAGCAGGACTGGAACGACGGGGCCCTACGAGCAGTACTTC. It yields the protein CASRTGTTGPYEQYF.

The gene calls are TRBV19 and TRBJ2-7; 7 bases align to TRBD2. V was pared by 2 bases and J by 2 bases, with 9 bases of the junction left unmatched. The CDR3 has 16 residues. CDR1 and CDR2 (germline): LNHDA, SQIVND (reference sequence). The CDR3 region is CASSIFAGAPAYEQYF. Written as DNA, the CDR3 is TGTGCCAGTAGTATATTTGCGGGAGCCCCGGCCTACGAGCAGTACTTC.

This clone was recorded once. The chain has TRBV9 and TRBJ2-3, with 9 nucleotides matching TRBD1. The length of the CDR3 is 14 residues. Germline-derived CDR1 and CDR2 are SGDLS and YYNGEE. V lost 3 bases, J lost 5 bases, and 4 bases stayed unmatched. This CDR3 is CASSAQGAGDTQYF. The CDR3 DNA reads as TGTGCCAGCAGCGCACAGGGGGCTGGAGATACGCAGTATTTT.

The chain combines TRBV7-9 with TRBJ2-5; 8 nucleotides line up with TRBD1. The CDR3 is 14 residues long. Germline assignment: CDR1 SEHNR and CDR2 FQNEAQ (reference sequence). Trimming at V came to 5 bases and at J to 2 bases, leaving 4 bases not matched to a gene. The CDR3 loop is CASSAGQGQETQYF. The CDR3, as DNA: TGTGCCAGCAGCGCAGGACAGGGACAAGAGACCCAGTACTTC.

The CDR3 spells CASSPHGTSGYNEQFF. CDR3 DNA sequence: TGTGCCAGCAGCCCTCATGGGACTAGCGGCTACAATGAGCAGTTCTTC. The chain combines TRBV9 with TRBJ2-1; 11 bases agree with TRBD2. With 4 bases clipped from V and 3 bases from J, the junction kept 6 bases outside the gene matches. The length of the CDR3 is 16 residues. Germline V gene data show CDR1 as SGDLS and CDR2 as YYNGEE.

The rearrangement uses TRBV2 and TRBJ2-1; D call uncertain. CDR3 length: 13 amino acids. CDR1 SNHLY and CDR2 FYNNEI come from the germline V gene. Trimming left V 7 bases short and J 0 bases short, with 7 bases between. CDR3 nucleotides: TGTGCCAGCACTGGCAGCTCCTACAATGAGCAGTTCTTC. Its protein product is CASTGSSYNEQFF.

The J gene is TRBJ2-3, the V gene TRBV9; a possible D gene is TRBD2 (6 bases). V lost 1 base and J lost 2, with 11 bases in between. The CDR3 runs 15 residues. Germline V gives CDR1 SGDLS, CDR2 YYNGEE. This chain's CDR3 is CASSVLSGPTDTQYF. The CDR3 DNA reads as TGTGCCAGCAGCGTACTAAGCGGGCCCACAGATACGCAGTATTTT. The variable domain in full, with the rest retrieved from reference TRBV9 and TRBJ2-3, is DSGVTQTPKHLITATGQRVTLRCSPRSGDLSVYWYQQSLDQGLQFLIQYYNGEERAKGNILERFSAQQFPDLHSELNLSSLELGDSALYFCASSVLSGPTDTQYFGPGTRLTVL.

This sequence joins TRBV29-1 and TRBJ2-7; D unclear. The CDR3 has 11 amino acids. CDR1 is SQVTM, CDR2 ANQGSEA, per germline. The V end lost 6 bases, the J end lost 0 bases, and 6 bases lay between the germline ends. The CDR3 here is CSVLSSYEQYF. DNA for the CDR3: TGCAGCGTGCTGAGCTCCTACGAGCAGTACTTC.

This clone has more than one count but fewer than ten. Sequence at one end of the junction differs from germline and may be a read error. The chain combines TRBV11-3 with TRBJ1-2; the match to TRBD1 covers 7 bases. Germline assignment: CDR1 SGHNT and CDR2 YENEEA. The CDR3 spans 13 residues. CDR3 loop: CASSIDRAGGYTF. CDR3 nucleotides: TGTGCCAGCAGCATAGACAGGGCTGGCGGCTACACCTTC.

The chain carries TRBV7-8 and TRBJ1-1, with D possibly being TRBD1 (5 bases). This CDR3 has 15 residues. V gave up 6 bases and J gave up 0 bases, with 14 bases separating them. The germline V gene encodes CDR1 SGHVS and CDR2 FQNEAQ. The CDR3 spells CASRREDTMNTEAFF. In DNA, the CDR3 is TGTGCCAGCAGAAGGGAGGACACTATGAACACTGAAGCTTTCTTT.

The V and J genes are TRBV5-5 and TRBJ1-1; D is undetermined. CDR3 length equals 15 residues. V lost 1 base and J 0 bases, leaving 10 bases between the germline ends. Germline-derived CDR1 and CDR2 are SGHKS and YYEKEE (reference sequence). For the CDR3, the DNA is TGTGCCAGCAGCTTGTCTGGACTGATGAACACTGAAGCTTTCTTT. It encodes CASSLSGLMNTEAFF.

The CDR3 DNA follows: TGTGCCAGCAGCTCCGCTAGCGGAGGGGGCACTGAAGCTTTCTTT. It is translated as CASSSASGGGTEAFF. The chain recombines TRBV7-9 with TRBJ1-1; TRBD1 might be the D (6 bases). This CDR3 has 15 residues. V was pared by 4 bases and J by 4 bases, with 16 bases between. CDR1 is SEHNR, CDR2 FQNEAQ, per germline (reference sequence).

CDR3 in amino acids: CSVPGTGGADTQYF. The CDR3 coding sequence is TGCAGCGTCCCCGGGACAGGGGGCGCAGATACGCAGTATTTT. The rearrangement links TRBV29-1 to TRBJ2-3; 12 bases agree with TRBD1. Looked up from germline, CDR1 is SQVTM and CDR2 is ANQGSEA. J was trimmed by 4 bases and V by 6 bases; bases with no gene match: 5. This CDR3 is 14 amino acids long.

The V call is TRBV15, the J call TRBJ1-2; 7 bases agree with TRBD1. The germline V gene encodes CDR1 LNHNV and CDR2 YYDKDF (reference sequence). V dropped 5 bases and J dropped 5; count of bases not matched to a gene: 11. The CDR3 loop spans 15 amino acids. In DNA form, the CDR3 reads TGTGCCACCAGCGACAGAATCGGGACAGCTTATGGCTACACCTTC. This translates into CATSDRIGTAYGYTF.

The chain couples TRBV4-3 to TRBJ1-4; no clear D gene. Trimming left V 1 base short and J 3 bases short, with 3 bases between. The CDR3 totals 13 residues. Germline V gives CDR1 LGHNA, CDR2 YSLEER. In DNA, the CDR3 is TGCGCCAGCAGCCAAGGCCCTAATGAAAAACTGTTTTTT. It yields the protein CASSQGPNEKLFF.

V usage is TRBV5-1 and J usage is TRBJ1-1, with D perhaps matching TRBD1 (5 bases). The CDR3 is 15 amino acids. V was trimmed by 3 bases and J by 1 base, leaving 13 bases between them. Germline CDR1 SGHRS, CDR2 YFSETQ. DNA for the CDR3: TGCGCCAGCAGCTCTGGTGGGGGGAAGAACACTGAAGCTTTCTTT. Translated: CASSSGGGKNTEAFF.